This TCR beta chain originates from a study of T cells after yellow fever vaccination. Study information: Those fractions that held only low numbers of cells were prepared using the SMART-Seq v4 Ultra Low Input RNA kit.

The authors made TCR cDNA by 5'RACE template switching, adding a universal primer site and UMIs. TCRdb called the 5' RACE reads again in MiXCR, with one record for every CDR3 protein. The table includes approximately 550,000 distinct CDR3 sequences, roughly 21% detected once. Study-wide results and limits: Across the CD4 and CD8 compartments, a small share of clonotypes was present in both.

This clonotype was detected only a few times. Its target is not known. The CDR3 is 16 residues long. The junction had 7 bases not matched to a gene; V was cut back by 3 bases and J by 1 base. Sample: PBMCs, taken 15 days after the yellow fever booster vaccination. The sequence derives from a man under 40 who received the YFV17D yellow fever vaccine. The chain recombines TRBV12-3 or TRBV12-4 with TRBJ1-1; 8 positions agree with TRBD1. CDR3 sequence: CASSLRTGIENTEAFF. The CDR3 DNA reads TGTGCCAGCAGTTTGAGGACAGGGATTGAGAACACTGAAGCTTTCTTT.